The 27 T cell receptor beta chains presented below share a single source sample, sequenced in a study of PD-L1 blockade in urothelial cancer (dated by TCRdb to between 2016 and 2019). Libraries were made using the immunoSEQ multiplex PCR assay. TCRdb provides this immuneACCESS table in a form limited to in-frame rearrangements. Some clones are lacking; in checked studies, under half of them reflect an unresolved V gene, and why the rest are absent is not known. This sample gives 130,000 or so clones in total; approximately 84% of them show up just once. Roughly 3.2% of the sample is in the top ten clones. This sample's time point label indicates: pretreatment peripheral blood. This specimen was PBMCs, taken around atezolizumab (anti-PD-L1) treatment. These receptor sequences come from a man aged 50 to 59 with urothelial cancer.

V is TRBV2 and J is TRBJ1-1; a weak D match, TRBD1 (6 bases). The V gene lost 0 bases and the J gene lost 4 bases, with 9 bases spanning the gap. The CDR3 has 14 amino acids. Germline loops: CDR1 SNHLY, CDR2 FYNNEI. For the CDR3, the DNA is TGTGCCAGCAGTGAAGCCAGGGGCCTCACTGAAGCTTTCTTT. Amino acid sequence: CASSEARGLTEAFF.

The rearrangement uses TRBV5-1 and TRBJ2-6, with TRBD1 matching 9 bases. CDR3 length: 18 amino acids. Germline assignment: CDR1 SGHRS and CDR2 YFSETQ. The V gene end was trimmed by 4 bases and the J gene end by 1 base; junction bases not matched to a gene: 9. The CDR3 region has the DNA TGCGCCAGCAGCAGCGGACAGGGGATTGCTTCTGGGGCCAACGTCCTGACTTTC. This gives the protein CASSSGQGIASGANVLTF. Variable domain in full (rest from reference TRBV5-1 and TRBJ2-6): KAGVTQTPRYLIKTRGQQVTLSCSPISGHRSVSWYQQTPGQGLQFLFEYFSETQRNKGNFPGRFSGRQFSNSRSEMNVSTLELGDSALYLCASSSGQGIASGANVLTFGAGSRLTVL.

The CDR3 spells CASSFGAVSPETQYF. As DNA, the CDR3 is TGCGCCAGCAGCTTCGGTGCGGTCTCCCCAGAGACCCAGTACTTC. The chain has TRBV5-1 and TRBJ2-5; unclear D gene. The CDR3 is made up of 15 amino acids. Trimming pared 2 bases from V and 4 bases from J, leaving 15 bases between. The germline CDR1 and CDR2 sequences are SGHRS and YFSETQ.

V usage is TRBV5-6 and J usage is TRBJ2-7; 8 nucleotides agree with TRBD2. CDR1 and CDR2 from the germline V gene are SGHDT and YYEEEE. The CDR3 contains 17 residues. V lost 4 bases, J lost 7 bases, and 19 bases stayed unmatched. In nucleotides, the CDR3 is TGTGCCAGCAGCCGGGGAGGTCTGCGGGAGGCTCGTGGGGAGCAGTACTTC. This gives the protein CASSRGGLREARGEQYF.

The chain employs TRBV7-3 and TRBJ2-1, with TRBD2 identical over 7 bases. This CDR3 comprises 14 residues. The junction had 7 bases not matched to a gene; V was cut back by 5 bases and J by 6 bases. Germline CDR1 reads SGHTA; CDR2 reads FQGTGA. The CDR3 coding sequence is TGTGCCAGCAGCCCTAATGGCGGGAGCAATGAGCAGTTCTTC. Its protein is CASSPNGGSNEQFF.

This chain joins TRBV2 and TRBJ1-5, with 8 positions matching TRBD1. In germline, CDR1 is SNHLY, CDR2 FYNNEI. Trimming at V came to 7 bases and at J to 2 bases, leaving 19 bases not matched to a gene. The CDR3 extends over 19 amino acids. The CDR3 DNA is TGTGCCAGCACTCTCACGAGCGTCAGGGGGCTAAGAGGCAATCAGCCCCAGCATTTT. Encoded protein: CASTLTSVRGLRGNQPQHF.

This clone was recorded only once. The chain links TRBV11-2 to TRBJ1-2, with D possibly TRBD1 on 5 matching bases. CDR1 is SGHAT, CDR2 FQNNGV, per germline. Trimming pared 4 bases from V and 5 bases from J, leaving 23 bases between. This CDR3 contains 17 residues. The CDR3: CASSSFNRRDLSYGYTF. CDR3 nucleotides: TGTGCCAGCAGCTCCTTCAACCGCAGGGATCTTTCGTATGGCTACACCTTC. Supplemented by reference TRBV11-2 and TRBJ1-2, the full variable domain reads EAGVAQSPRYKIIEKRQSVAFWCNPISGHATLYWYQQILGQGPKLLIQFQNNGVVDDSQLPKDRFSAERLKGVDSTLKIQPAKLEDSAVYLCASSSFNRRDLSYGYTFGSGTRLTVV.

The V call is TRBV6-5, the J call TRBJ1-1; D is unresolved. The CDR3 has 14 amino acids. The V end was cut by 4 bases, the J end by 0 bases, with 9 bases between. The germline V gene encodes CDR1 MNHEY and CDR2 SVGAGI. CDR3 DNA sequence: TGTGCCAGCAGTTTTCAGGCTCTGAACACTGAAGCTTTCTTT. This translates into CASSFQALNTEAFF.

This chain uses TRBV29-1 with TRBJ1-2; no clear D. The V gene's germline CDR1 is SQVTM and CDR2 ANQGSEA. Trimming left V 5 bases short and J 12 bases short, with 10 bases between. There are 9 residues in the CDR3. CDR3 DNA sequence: TGCAGCGTTTCTTTTCCCCACACCTTC. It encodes CSVSFPHTF.

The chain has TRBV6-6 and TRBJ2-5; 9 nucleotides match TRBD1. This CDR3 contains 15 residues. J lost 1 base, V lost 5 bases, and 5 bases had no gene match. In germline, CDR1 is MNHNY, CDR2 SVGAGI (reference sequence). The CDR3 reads CASSRGDRVQETQYF. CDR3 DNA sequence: TGTGCCAGCAGTAGGGGGGACAGGGTCCAAGAGACCCAGTACTTC.

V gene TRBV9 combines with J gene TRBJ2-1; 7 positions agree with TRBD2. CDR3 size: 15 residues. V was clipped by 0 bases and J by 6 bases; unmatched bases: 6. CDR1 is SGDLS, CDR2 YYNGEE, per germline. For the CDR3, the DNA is TGTGCCAGCAGCGTAGTCGGGGGGTGGGGCAATGAGCAGTTCTTC. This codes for CASSVVGGWGNEQFF.

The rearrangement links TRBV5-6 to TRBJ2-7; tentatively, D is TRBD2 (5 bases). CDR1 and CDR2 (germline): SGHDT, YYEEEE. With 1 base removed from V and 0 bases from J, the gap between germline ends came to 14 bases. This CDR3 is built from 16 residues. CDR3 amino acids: CASSLFVGAPSYEQYF. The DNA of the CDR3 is TGTGCCAGCAGCTTGTTTGTGGGAGCTCCCTCCTACGAGCAGTACTTC.

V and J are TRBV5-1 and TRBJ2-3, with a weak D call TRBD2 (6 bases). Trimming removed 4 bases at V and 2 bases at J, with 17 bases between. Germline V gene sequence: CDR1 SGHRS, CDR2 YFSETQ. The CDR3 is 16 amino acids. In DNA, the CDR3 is TGCGCCAGCAGCCCTACGGGACTGGGATTCACAGATACGCAGTATTTT. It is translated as CASSPTGLGFTDTQYF.

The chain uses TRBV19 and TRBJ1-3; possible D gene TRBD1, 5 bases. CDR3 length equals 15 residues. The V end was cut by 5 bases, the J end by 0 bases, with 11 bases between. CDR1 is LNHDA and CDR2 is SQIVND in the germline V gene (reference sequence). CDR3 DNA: TGTGCCAGTAGTCACAGGCTCCACTCTGGAAACACCATATATTTT. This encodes CASSHRLHSGNTIYF. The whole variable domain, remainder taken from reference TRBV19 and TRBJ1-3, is DGGITQSPKYLFRKEGQNVTLSCEQNLNHDAMYWYRQDPGQGLRLIYYSQIVNDFQKGDIAEGYSVSREKKESFPLTVTSAQKNPTAFYLCASSHRLHSGNTIYFGEGSWLTVV.

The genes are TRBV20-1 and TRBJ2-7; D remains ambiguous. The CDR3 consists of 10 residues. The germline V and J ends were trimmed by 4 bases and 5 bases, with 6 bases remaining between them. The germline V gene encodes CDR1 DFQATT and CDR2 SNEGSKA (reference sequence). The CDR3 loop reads CSATRNEQYF. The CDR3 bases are TGCAGTGCTACTAGGAACGAGCAGTACTTC.

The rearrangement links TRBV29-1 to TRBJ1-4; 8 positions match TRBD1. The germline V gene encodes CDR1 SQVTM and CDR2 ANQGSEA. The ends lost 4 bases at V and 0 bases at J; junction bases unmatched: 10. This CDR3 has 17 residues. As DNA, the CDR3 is TGCAGCGTTGCCTTGGACAGGGAGATAGCAACTAATGAAAAACTGTTTTTT. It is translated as CSVALDREIATNEKLFF.

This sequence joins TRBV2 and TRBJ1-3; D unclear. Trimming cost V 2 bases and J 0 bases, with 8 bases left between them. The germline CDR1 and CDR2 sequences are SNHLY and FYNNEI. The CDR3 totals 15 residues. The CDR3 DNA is TGTGCCAGCAGTGAAAGCGGATTCTCTGGAAACACCATATATTTT. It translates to CASSESGFSGNTIYF.

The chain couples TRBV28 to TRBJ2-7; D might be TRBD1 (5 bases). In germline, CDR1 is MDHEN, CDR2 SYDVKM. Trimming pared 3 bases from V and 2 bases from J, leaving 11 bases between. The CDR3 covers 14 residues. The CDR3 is CASSFFRETYEQYF. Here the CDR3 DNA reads TGTGCCAGCAGTTTTTTCAGGGAAACCTACGAGCAGTACTTC. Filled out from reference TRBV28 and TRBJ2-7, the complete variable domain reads DVKVTQSSRYLVKRTGEKVFLECVQDMDHENMFWYRQDPGLGLRLIYFSYDVKMKEKGDIPEGYSVSREKKERFSLILESASTNQTSMYLCASSFFRETYEQYFGPGTRLTVT.

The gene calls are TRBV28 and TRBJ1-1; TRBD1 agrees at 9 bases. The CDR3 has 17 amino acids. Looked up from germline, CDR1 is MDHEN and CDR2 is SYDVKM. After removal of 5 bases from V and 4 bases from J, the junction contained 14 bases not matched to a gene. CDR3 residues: CASSPLVKTGGGTEAFF. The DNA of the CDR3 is TGTGCCAGCAGTCCATTAGTTAAAACAGGGGGCGGCACTGAAGCTTTCTTT.

CDR3 sequence: CASSQTRNYGYTF. For the CDR3, the DNA is TGCGCCAGCAGCCAAACGAGGAACTATGGCTACACCTTC. The V gene is TRBV4-1, the J gene TRBJ1-2; no reliable D call. This CDR3 region has 13 residues. V was clipped by 2 bases and J by 2 bases, with 6 bases between them. Germline CDR1 reads MGHRA; CDR2 reads YSYEKL.

The CDR3 coding sequence is TGCAGCGTGTTGGGACAGGCTCGTTCTTCTGAGACCCAGTACTTC. Amino acids: CSVLGQARSSETQYF. This chain joins TRBV29-1 and TRBJ2-5; 8 bases match TRBD1. The CDR3 spans 15 residues. Germline V gene data show CDR1 as SQVTM and CDR2 as ANQGSEA. V gave up 6 bases and J gave up 5 bases; unmatched junction bases: 14. Looking up the rest from reference TRBV29-1 and TRBJ2-5 gives the full variable domain: SAVISQKPSRDICQRGTSLTIQCQVDSQVTMMFWYRQQPGQSLTLIATANQGSEATYESGFVIDKFPISRPNLTFSTLTVSNMSPEDSSIYLCSVLGQARSSETQYFGPGTRLLVL.

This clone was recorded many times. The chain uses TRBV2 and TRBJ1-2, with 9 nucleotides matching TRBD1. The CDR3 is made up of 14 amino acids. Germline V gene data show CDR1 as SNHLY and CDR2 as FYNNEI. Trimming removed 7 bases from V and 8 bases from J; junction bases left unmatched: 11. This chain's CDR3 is CASTEQGAGRGYTF. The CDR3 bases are TGTGCCAGCACCGAACAGGGGGCCGGTCGGGGCTACACCTTC. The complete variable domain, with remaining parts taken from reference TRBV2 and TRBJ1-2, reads EPEVTQTPSHQVTQMGQEVILRCVPISNHLYFYWYRQILGQKVEFLVSFYNNEISEKSEIFDDQFSVERPDGSNFTLKIRSTKLEDSAMYFCASTEQGAGRGYTFGSGTRLTVV.

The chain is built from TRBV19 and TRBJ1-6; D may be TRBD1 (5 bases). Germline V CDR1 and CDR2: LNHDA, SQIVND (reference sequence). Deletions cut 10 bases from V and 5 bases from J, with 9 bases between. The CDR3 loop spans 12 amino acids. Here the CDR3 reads CATRTNNSPLHF. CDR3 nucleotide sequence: TGTGCCACCAGGACAAATAATTCACCCCTCCACTTT.

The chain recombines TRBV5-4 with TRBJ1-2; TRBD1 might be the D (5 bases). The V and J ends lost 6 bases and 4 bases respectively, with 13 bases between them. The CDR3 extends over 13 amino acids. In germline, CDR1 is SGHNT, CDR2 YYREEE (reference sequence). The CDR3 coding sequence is TGTGCCAGCACCCCCACAGGCGCCTATGGCTACACCTTC. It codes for CASTPTGAYGYTF. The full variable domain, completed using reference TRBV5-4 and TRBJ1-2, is ETGVTQSPTHLIKTRGQQVTLRCSSQSGHNTVSWYQQALGQGPQFIFQYYREEENGRGNFPPRFSGLQFPNYSSELNVNALELDDSALYLCASTPTGAYGYTFGSGTRLTVV.

The CDR3 sequence is CASSSGSVQYF. The CDR3, as DNA: TGTGCCAGCAGCTCCGGGAGTGTGCAGTACTTC. V is TRBV11-2 and J is TRBJ2-7; D may be TRBD2 (6 bases). V shed 4 bases and J shed 9 bases, with 10 bases lying between them. Per germline, CDR1 SGHAT and CDR2 FQNNGV. CDR3 length equals 11 residues.

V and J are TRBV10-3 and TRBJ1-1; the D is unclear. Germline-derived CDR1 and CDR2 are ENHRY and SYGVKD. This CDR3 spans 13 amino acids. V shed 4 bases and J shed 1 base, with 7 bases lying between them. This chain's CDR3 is CAISAQPNTEAFF. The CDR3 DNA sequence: TGTGCCATCAGTGCACAACCGAACACTGAAGCTTTCTTT.

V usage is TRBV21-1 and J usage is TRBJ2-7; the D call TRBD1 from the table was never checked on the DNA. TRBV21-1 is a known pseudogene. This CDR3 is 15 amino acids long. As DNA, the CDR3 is TGTGCCAGCAGCAAAGCGGACAGGAGCTCCTACGAGCAGTACTTC. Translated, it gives CASSKADRSSYEQYF.